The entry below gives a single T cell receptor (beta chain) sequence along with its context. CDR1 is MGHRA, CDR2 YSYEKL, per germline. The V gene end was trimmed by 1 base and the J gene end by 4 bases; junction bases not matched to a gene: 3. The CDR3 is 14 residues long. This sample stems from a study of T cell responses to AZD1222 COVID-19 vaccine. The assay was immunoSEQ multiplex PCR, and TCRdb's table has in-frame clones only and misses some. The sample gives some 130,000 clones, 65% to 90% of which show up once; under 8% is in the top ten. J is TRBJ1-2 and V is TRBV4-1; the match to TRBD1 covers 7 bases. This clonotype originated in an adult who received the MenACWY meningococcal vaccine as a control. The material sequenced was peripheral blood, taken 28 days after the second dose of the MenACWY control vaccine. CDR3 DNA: TGCGCCAGCAGCCAAGTGGACAGGTCCTATGGCTACACCTTC. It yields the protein CASSQVDRSYGYTF.